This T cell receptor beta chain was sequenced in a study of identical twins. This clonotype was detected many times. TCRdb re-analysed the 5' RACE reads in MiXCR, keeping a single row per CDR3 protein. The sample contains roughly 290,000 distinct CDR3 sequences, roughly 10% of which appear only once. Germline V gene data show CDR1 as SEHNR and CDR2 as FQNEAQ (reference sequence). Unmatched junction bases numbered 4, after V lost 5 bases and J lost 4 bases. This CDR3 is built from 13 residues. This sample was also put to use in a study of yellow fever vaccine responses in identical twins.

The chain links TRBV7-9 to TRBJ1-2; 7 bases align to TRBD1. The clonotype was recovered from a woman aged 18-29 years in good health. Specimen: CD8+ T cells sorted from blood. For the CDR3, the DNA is TGTGCCAGCAGCGCCGGACAGGTCTATGGCTACACCTTC. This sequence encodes CASSAGQVYGYTF. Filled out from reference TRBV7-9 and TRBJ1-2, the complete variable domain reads DTGVSQNPRHKITKRGQNVTFRCDPISEHNRLYWYRQTLGQGPEFLTYFQNEAQLEKSRLLSDRFSAERPKGSFSTLEIQRTEQGDSAMYLCASSAGQVYGYTFGSGTRLTVV.